The 13 T cell receptor beta chains given below trace back to one sample, sequenced in a study of shared T cell receptors in the human thymus. The protocol was immunoSEQ multiplex PCR, while the TCRdb copy is restricted to in-frame clones and leaves out a portion. Found here are about 380,000 clones, 85% to 95% of them singletons; the top ten hold roughly 0.02%. Sequenced material: thymocytes. The receptors were gathered from a human donor.

This clone was found a few times. The chain combines TRBV25-1 with TRBJ1-1; D unclear. The CDR3 has 16 amino acids. Trimming removed 3 bases from V and 3 bases from J, with 17 bases in between. Germline values: CDR1 MGHDK, CDR2 SYGVNS. Written as DNA, the CDR3 is TGTGCCAGCAGTGAGAGAAAGGCTATAGGAGACACTGAAGCTTTCTTT. Protein product: CASSERKAIGDTEAFF.

The V gene is TRBV11-1, the J gene TRBJ1-1; 8 positions match TRBD1. V lost 4 bases and J lost 1; bases outside the gene matches: 2. This CDR3 has 14 residues. CDR1 and CDR2 (germline): SGHAT, FQDESV (reference sequence). DNA of the CDR3: TGTGCCAGCAGCTACGGGACAGGGAACACTGAAGCTTTCTTT. Translated: CASSYGTGNTEAFF.

This sequence joins TRBV28 and TRBJ2-2; 8 nucleotides line up with TRBD2. Germline V gene lookup returns CDR1 MDHEN and CDR2 SYDVKM. The V gene end was trimmed by 4 bases and the J gene end by 4 bases; junction bases not matched to a gene: 8. The CDR3 extends over 16 amino acids. This CDR3 is CASSSRTSRGTGELFF. DNA for the CDR3: TGTGCCAGCAGTTCCAGGACTAGCCGTGGCACCGGGGAGCTGTTTTTT. The whole variable domain, filled in from reference TRBV28 and TRBJ2-2, reads DVKVTQSSRYLVKRTGEKVFLECVQDMDHENMFWYRQDPGLGLRLIYFSYDVKMKEKGDIPEGYSVSREKKERFSLILESASTNQTSMYLCASSSRTSRGTGELFFGEGSRLTVL.

The V call is TRBV14, the J call TRBJ1-1; the D gene is possibly TRBD1 (5 bases). The CDR3 spans 15 residues. Germline V gives CDR1 SGHDN, CDR2 FVKESK. Trimming cost V 2 bases and J 4 bases, with 14 bases left between them. DNA for the CDR3: TGTGCCAGCAGCCAAAGAAGGGAGGGGATCACTGAAGCTTTCTTT. This encodes CASSQRREGITEAFF.

This rearrangement joins TRBV5-1 to TRBJ2-1; maybe TRBD1 (6 bases). Trimming took off 6 bases at V and 8 bases at J, with 21 bases between the two ends. CDR3 length: 15 amino acids. Germline CDR1 and CDR2: SGHRS and YFSETQ. The CDR3 loop is CASKIRDNHKDEQFF. CDR3 coding DNA: TGCGCCAGCAAGATCCGGGACAACCATAAAGATGAGCAGTTCTTC.

This rearrangement joins TRBV5-1 to TRBJ2-1; no clear D gene. Trimming cost V 0 bases and J 8 bases, with 12 bases left between them. The CDR3 runs 14 residues. The germline V gene has CDR1 SGHRS and CDR2 YFSETQ. CDR3 sequence (DNA): TGCGCCAGCAGCTTGGTGGGCCTAAACGATGAGCAGTTCTTC. It is translated as CASSLVGLNDEQFF.

The CDR3 loop is CASRLGLNSGELFF. Here the CDR3 DNA reads TGCGCCAGCAGACTGGGTCTTAATAGCGGGGAGCTGTTTTTT. This chain uses TRBV10-2 with TRBJ2-2; D is ambiguous. The CDR3 has 14 amino acids. V shed 6 bases and J shed 7 bases, with 15 bases lying between them. In germline, CDR1 is WSHSY, CDR2 SAAADI.

A single count supports this clone. The J gene is TRBJ1-1, the V gene TRBV28; tentative D call: TRBD1 (6 bases). Looked up from germline, CDR1 is MDHEN and CDR2 is SYDVKM. V was trimmed by 4 bases and J by 2 bases, leaving 26 bases between them. The CDR3 loop spans 19 amino acids. In DNA, the CDR3 is TGTGCCAGCAGTTCCGAGTTCCCACAGGGAAGGGAGTTTAACACTGAAGCTTTCTTT. Encoded protein: CASSSEFPQGREFNTEAFF.

V and J are TRBV4-3 and TRBJ2-2; TRBD2 aligns across 10 bases. Germline lookup yields CDR1 LGHNA and CDR2 YSLEER. V gave up 0 bases and J gave up 6 bases; unmatched junction bases: 7. There are 17 residues in the CDR3. Here the CDR3 DNA reads TGCGCCAGCAGCCAAGATCCTAGCGGGAGTAGGCCCGGGGAGCTGTTTTTT. Its translation: CASSQDPSGSRPGELFF.

This chain uses TRBV7-2 with TRBJ1-1; TRBD1 matches at 9 bases. This CDR3 region has 15 residues. Germline loops: CDR1 SGHTA, CDR2 FQGNSA. Germline trimming cut 5 bases from V and 2 bases from J; bases unmatched to any gene: 6. The CDR3 loop reads CASSVPGQGNTEAFF. CDR3 nucleotides: TGTGCCAGCAGCGTACCGGGACAGGGAAACACTGAAGCTTTCTTT.

This clone occurred once. The CDR3 here is CASSLRTGKVLRDTEAFF. The CDR3 DNA sequence: TGTGCCAGCAGCCTAAGGACGGGCAAGGTATTAAGGGACACTGAAGCTTTCTTT. This rearrangement joins TRBV7-2 to TRBJ1-1; no definite D call. Germline CDR1 reads SGHTA; CDR2 reads FQGNSA. There are 18 residues in the CDR3. V lost 5 bases and J 3 bases, leaving 25 bases between the germline ends.

The chain carries TRBV30 and TRBJ1-4; D call uncertain. V gave up 3 bases and J gave up 8 bases, with 22 bases separating them. The CDR3 totals 16 residues. CDR1 GTSNPN and CDR2 SVGIG come from the germline V gene (reference sequence). CDR3 bases: TGTGCCTGGAGGCCCTCTTTCTCTAGGCCGGGAGAAAAACTGTTTTTT. As protein: CAWRPSFSRPGEKLFF. Full variable domain (remainder filled in from reference TRBV30 and TRBJ1-4): SQTIHQWPATLVQPVGSPLSLECTVEGTSNPNLYWYRQAAGRGLQLLFYSVGIGQISSEVPQNLSASRPQDRQFILSSKKLLLSDSGFYLCAWRPSFSRPGEKLFFGSGTQLSVL.

The chain carries TRBV9 and TRBJ2-1; no reliable D call. The CDR3 runs to 16 residues. The germline gives CDR1 SGDLS, CDR2 YYNGEE. V was pared by 3 bases and J by 8 bases, with 21 bases between. CDR3 in DNA: TGTGCCAGCAGCGCGCCTGGACCCACCCACGATCATGAGCAGTTCTTC. Translated, it gives CASSAPGPTHDHEQFF. The variable domain in full, with the rest retrieved from reference TRBV9 and TRBJ2-1, is DSGVTQTPKHLITATGQRVTLRCSPRSGDLSVYWYQQSLDQGLQFLIQYYNGEERAKGNILERFSAQQFPDLHSELNLSSLELGDSALYFCASSAPGPTHDHEQFFGPGTRLTVL.